Listed here are 27 T cell receptor beta chains from one sample, sequenced in a study of identical twins. MiXCR, run by TCRdb on the 5' RACE reads, gives a single entry per CDR3 protein. The data hold under 400,000 distinct CDR3 sequences, with 7% to 9.5% observed a single time. Sequencing was carried out using naive T cells sorted from blood. These receptors came from a woman between 50 and 59 years old in good health.

This clonotype has at least ten counts. CDR3: CATSVGGMFTDTQYF. CDR3 DNA sequence: TGTGCCACCAGTGTAGGGGGGATGTTCACAGATACGCAGTATTTT. The gene calls are TRBV24-1 and TRBJ2-3; tentatively, D is TRBD1 or TRBD2 (6 bases each). CDR1 KGHDR and CDR2 SFDVKD come from the germline V gene. The CDR3 length is 15 residues. V gave up 5 bases and J gave up 2 bases, with 13 bases separating them.

This clonotype was recorded at least ten times. The gene calls are TRBV7-2 and TRBJ2-2; the D is unclear. Germline-derived CDR1 and CDR2 are SGHTA and FQGNSA. V dropped 3 bases and J dropped 4 bases, with 6 bases sitting between them. This CDR3 region has 13 residues. CDR3: CASSFTPTGELFF. CDR3 DNA sequence: TGTGCCAGCAGCTTTACCCCCACCGGGGAGCTGTTTTTT.

The chain has TRBV7-8 and TRBJ2-7; D is uncertain. Trimming took 2 bases from V and 1 from J, leaving 6 bases between them. This CDR3 contains 13 residues. Germline values: CDR1 SGHVS, CDR2 FQNEAQ. The CDR3 here is CASSLRLSYEQYV. In DNA form, the CDR3 reads TGTGCCAGCAGCTTAAGGTTATCCTACGAGCAGTACGTC.

This clonotype came up a few times. The chain couples TRBV12-3 or TRBV12-4 to TRBJ1-5; no clear D. The V and J ends lost 3 bases and 4 bases respectively, with 10 bases between them. The CDR3 has 14 amino acids. The CDR3 loop reads CASSFWGGNQPQHF. CDR3 nucleotide sequence: TGTGCCAGCAGTTTTTGGGGAGGGAATCAGCCCCAGCATTTT.

The chain has TRBV19 and TRBJ2-1, with 7 bases matching TRBD2. The V and J ends lost 5 bases and 7 bases, in that order; junction bases with no gene match: 5. The length of the CDR3 is 13 residues. Germline CDR1 is LNHDA and CDR2 is SQIVND (reference sequence). The CDR3 nucleotides read TGTGCCAGTAGTCCCACTAGCGCGAATGAGCAGTTCTTC. Translating gives CASSPTSANEQFF.

This clonotype was detected a few times. The chain links TRBV5-5 to TRBJ2-7, with a possible D match to TRBD2 (5 bases). The CDR3 is made up of 14 amino acids. Looked up from germline, CDR1 is SGHKS and CDR2 is YYEKEE (reference sequence). V dropped 7 bases and J dropped 2 bases, with 16 bases sitting between them. CDR3 sequence (DNA): TGTGCCAGCGGCACACCGGGATCCGCCTACGAGCAGTACTTC. This sequence encodes CASGTPGSAYEQYF.

The genes are TRBV27 and TRBJ2-2; no clear D. Germline V CDR1 and CDR2: MNHEY, SMNVEV (reference sequence). The CDR3 runs to 14 residues. Between the trimmed V and J ends, which lost 4 bases and 6 bases, there was a span of 12 bases. Written as DNA, the CDR3 is TGTGCCAGCAGTTCCGGAACTACACCCGGGGAGCTGTTTTTT. The encoded protein is CASSSGTTPGELFF.

J is TRBJ2-1 and V is TRBV6-5, with 11 bases aligning to TRBD2. The CDR3 loop spans 15 amino acids. The germline gives CDR1 MNHEY, CDR2 SVGAGI. V gave up 0 bases and J gave up 10 bases; unmatched junction bases: 5. CDR3 bases: TGTGCCAGCAGTTACTCGGCTCTAGCGGGAGGCGAGCAGTTCTTC. This sequence encodes CASSYSALAGGEQFF.

In its sample, this clonotype was seen many times. This chain joins TRBV12-3 or TRBV12-4 and TRBJ2-1; 8 positions agree with TRBD1. The CDR3 loop spans 15 amino acids. Trimming cost V 4 bases and J 12 bases; bases outside gene matches: 14. The CDR3 sequence: CASSSPGTGDLGQFF. In DNA, the CDR3 is TGTGCCAGCAGTTCGCCGGGGACAGGTGATTTAGGGCAGTTCTTC.

This rearrangement joins TRBV9 to TRBJ2-1, with 9 bases identical to TRBD1. The germline CDR1 and CDR2 sequences are SGDLS and YYNGEE. V was clipped by 4 bases and J by 9 bases; unmatched bases: 17. This CDR3 is built from 17 residues. DNA of the CDR3: TGTGCCAGCAGCCCCGGAGGGGGACAGGGAGGTTTAGGTGAGCAGTTCTTC. Encoded protein: CASSPGGGQGGLGEQFF. The variable domain in full, with the rest retrieved from reference TRBV9 and TRBJ2-1, is DSGVTQTPKHLITATGQRVTLRCSPRSGDLSVYWYQQSLDQGLQFLIQYYNGEERAKGNILERFSAQQFPDLHSELNLSSLELGDSALYFCASSPGGGQGGLGEQFFGPGTRLTVL.

The table lists this clonotype with many counts. V usage is TRBV11-2 and J usage is TRBJ2-1; D is ambiguous. Germline assignment: CDR1 SGHAT and CDR2 FQNNGV. V was pared by 5 bases and J by 5 bases, with 13 bases between. The CDR3 spans 14 residues. CDR3 region: CASSLYWGNNEQFF. In DNA form, the CDR3 reads TGTGCCAGCAGCCTTTACTGGGGAAACAATGAGCAGTTCTTC.

This chain connects TRBV10-2 to TRBJ2-7, with TRBD1 identical over 7 bases. Trimming took 4 bases from V and 2 from J; bases not matched to a gene: 5. The germline gives CDR1 WSHSY, CDR2 SAAADI. The CDR3 runs 14 residues. CDR3 coding DNA: TGCGCCAGCAGTGGACAGGGTATCCCCTACGAGCAGTACGTC. This translates into CASSGQGIPYEQYV.

This clonotype has a count of ten or more. This chain links TRBV6-1 with TRBJ1-2, with TRBD1 matching over 7 bases. The length of the CDR3 is 14 residues. Germline CDR1 reads MNHNS; CDR2 reads SASEGT. Trimming at V came to 2 bases and at J to 6 bases, leaving 6 bases not matched to a gene. The chain's CDR3 is CASSEYRGAHGYTF. CDR3 bases: TGTGCCAGCAGTGAATACAGGGGCGCTCATGGCTACACCTTC.

This clonotype was seen ten or more times. The J gene is TRBJ2-7, the V gene TRBV4-1; D possibly corresponds to TRBD1 (6 bases). Per germline, CDR1 MGHRA and CDR2 YSYEKL. V shed 2 bases and J shed 3 bases, with 11 bases lying between them. The CDR3 totals 14 residues. The CDR3 nucleotides are TGCGCCAGCAGCCAACATACAGGGTACTACGAGCAGTACTTC. Amino acids: CASSQHTGYYEQYF.

The chain employs TRBV27 and TRBJ1-5; D remains ambiguous. CDR1 is MNHEY, CDR2 SMNVEV, per germline (reference sequence). Trimming took 7 bases from V and 0 from J, leaving 10 bases between them. The CDR3 consists of 14 residues. As DNA, the CDR3 is TGTGCCAGCATTACACGAAATAGCAATCAGCCCCAGCATTTT. Translated, it gives CASITRNSNQPQHF.

This clonotype was counted only a few times. The chain uses TRBV11-2 and TRBJ2-7; 7 nucleotides line up with TRBD1. The junction had 5 bases not matched to a gene; V was cut back by 1 base and J by 5 bases. Germline V gene lookup returns CDR1 SGHAT and CDR2 FQNNGV. CDR3 length: 14 amino acids. The CDR3 nucleotides are TGTGCCAGCAGCTTAGTAAAGGGGGCCCACGAGCAGTACTTC. It translates to CASSLVKGAHEQYF.

This clonotype was observed many times. V and J are TRBV5-1 and TRBJ2-1; 9 nucleotides align to TRBD1. The ends lost 5 bases at V and 4 bases at J; junction bases unmatched: 7. This CDR3 region has 15 residues. Germline V gene data show CDR1 as SGHRS and CDR2 as YFSETQ. This CDR3 is CASSFTGGKYNEQFF. CDR3 in DNA: TGCGCCAGCAGTTTCACAGGGGGCAAGTACAATGAGCAGTTCTTC. Full variable domain (rest looked up from reference TRBV5-1 and TRBJ2-1): KAGVTQTPRYLIKTRGQQVTLSCSPISGHRSVSWYQQTPGQGLQFLFEYFSETQRNKGNFPGRFSGRQFSNSRSEMNVSTLELGDSALYLCASSFTGGKYNEQFFGPGTRLTVL.

This clonotype was detected only a few times. The rearrangement links TRBV30 to TRBJ2-3; the D is unclear. Per germline, CDR1 GTSNPN and CDR2 SVGIG (reference sequence). The CDR3 is 13 amino acids. V lost 5 bases and J lost 0, with 9 bases in between. Here the CDR3 reads CAWGRTSTDTQYF. The CDR3 DNA follows: TGTGCCTGGGGGCGTACGAGCACAGATACGCAGTATTTT.

Concerning this clonotype itself: Mismatch with germline at one junction end may stem from a read error. The rearrangement links TRBV28 to TRBJ2-7, with D tentatively TRBD2 (6 bases). Germline assignment: CDR1 MDHEN and CDR2 SYDVKM. The CDR3 extends over 9 amino acids. CDR3 sequence (DNA): TGTGCCAGCAGTACCCCGGGGACTTTC. It specifies CASSTPGTF.

CDR3 DNA sequence: TGTGCCAGCAGCGTAAAGGCGGCAGGGCCCGCGGGGCTTCAAGAGACCCAGTACTTC. Its translation: CASSVKAAGPAGLQETQYF. The chain combines TRBV9 with TRBJ2-5; weak D call: TRBD2 (6 bases). The CDR3 has 19 amino acids. Deletions cut 1 base from V and 2 bases from J, with 24 bases between. Germline CDR1 SGDLS, CDR2 YYNGEE.

This clonotype was counted many times. The chain joins TRBV7-9 to TRBJ2-3; no clear D. There are 15 residues in the CDR3. Trimming left V 5 bases short and J 1 base short, with 13 bases between. The V gene's germline CDR1 is SEHNR and CDR2 FQNEAQ (reference sequence). The CDR3 protein is CASSPPNRRTDTQYF. The CDR3 DNA follows: TGTGCCAGCAGCCCCCCGAACCGTCGCACAGATACGCAGTATTTT.

This clonotype was counted at least ten times. The V and J genes are TRBV5-1 and TRBJ2-2, with a possible D match to TRBD2 (6 bases). The CDR3 has 13 amino acids. Germline V lookup: CDR1 SGHRS, CDR2 YFSETQ. Trimming took 6 bases from V and 1 from J, leaving 7 bases between them. This CDR3 reads CASTGVNTGELFF. CDR3 sequence (DNA): TGCGCCAGCACGGGAGTGAACACCGGGGAGCTGTTTTTT.

The chain uses TRBV12-3 or TRBV12-4 and TRBJ2-1, with 9 bases identical to TRBD1. The J segment lost 4 bases and the V segment lost 6 bases, leaving 4 bases of the junction unmatched. The CDR3 has 14 residues. The CDR3 spells CASRPGQGYNEQFF. CDR3 DNA sequence: TGTGCCAGCAGACCGGGACAGGGTTACAATGAGCAGTTCTTC.

The count of this clonotype is one. A much bigger clone sits one base away, suggesting this may be a read error. The DNA for the CDR3 is TGTGCCAGCAGCTTCTTCGAGGGTTTAGCGGGACCTATCAATGAGCAGTTCTTC. This sequence encodes CASSFFEGLAGPINEQFF. The rearrangement joins TRBV7-8 to TRBJ2-1, with 8 bases matching TRBD2. Germline loops: CDR1 SGHVS, CDR2 FQNEAQ. The V and J ends lost 3 bases and 6 bases, in that order; junction bases with no gene match: 16. This CDR3 spans 18 amino acids.

The table lists this clonotype with a few counts. This chain uses TRBV5-1 with TRBJ1-1; a possible D gene is TRBD1 (5 bases). This CDR3 is built from 15 residues. In germline, CDR1 is SGHRS, CDR2 YFSETQ. The germline V and J ends were trimmed by 4 bases and 3 bases, with 16 bases remaining between them. CDR3 region: CASSPEVGVYTEAFF. The CDR3 DNA reads as TGCGCCAGCAGCCCGGAGGTGGGGGTCTACACTGAAGCTTTCTTT.

This clonotype was found once. The rearrangement joins TRBV29-1 to TRBJ2-3; 12 nucleotides line up with TRBD2. The germline gives CDR1 SQVTM, CDR2 ANQGSEA. This CDR3 comprises 15 residues. V lost 5 bases, J lost 2 bases, and 5 bases stayed unmatched. CDR3 nucleotide sequence: TGCAGCGTTCGGGGACTAGCGGGCTTCACAGATACGCAGTATTTT. Its protein is CSVRGLAGFTDTQYF.

This clonotype was observed at least ten times. V is TRBV3-1 and J is TRBJ2-1, with a possible D match to TRBD2 (5 bases). Germline values: CDR1 LGHDT, CDR2 YNNKEL (reference sequence). CDR3 length: 13 residues. V lost 8 bases and J lost 8, with 16 bases in between. CDR3 DNA sequence: TGTGCCAGCGGGGAGAGAGCATTCCATGAGCAGTTCTTC. It yields the protein CASGERAFHEQFF.